The 19 T cell receptor beta chains below come from one sample, sequenced in a study of T cell repertoires in cytomegalovirus infection. From the reads, TCRdb called clonotypes with MiXCR, one entry per CDR3 protein. The sample contains about 530,000 distinct CDR3 sequences, 26% of which appear only once. Sequencing used PBMCs. The receptor source for this set is a human donor in good health (CMV status not recorded). Some clones in this sample may be carry-over from other donors' samples.

This clonotype was counted only a few times. This rearrangement joins TRBV6-2 or TRBV6-3 to TRBJ2-3; D unresolved. Germline V gene lookup returns CDR1 MNHEY and CDR2 SVGEGT. Trimming left V 5 bases short and J 3 bases short, with 9 bases between. This CDR3 is 13 amino acids long. CDR3 bases: TGTGCCAGCAGTATAATGGGGACAGATACGCAGTATTTT. It encodes CASSIMGTDTQYF.

The chain carries TRBV9 and TRBJ2-1; TRBD2 might be the D (5 bases). This CDR3 has 15 residues. V was shortened by 3 bases and J by 0 bases, with 10 bases between the two germline ends. Germline-derived CDR1 and CDR2 are SGDLS and YYNGEE. As DNA, the CDR3 is TGTGCCAGCAGCGGGAGGCGAGGCTCCTACAATGAGCAGTTCTTC. Protein product: CASSGRRGSYNEQFF.

This clonotype was counted many times. The chain recombines TRBV7-2 with TRBJ1-2; the match to TRBD1 covers 7 bases. CDR1 is SGHTA and CDR2 is FQGNSA in the germline V gene. Germline trimming cut 4 bases from V and 4 bases from J; bases unmatched to any gene: 6. The CDR3 has 14 amino acids. The CDR3 loop is CASSSDRASYGYTF. CDR3 nucleotide sequence: TGTGCCAGCAGCTCTGACAGGGCCAGCTATGGCTACACCTTC.

The chain uses TRBV11-3 and TRBJ2-3; 8 nucleotides agree with TRBD2. V was clipped by 3 bases and J by 8 bases; unmatched bases: 10. This CDR3 is 15 amino acids long. CDR1 and CDR2 (germline): SGHNT, YENEEA. The CDR3 nucleotides read TGTGCCAGCAGCTTGGGACTAGGGGCTGTTGGTACGCAGTATTTT. It translates to CASSLGLGAVGTQYF.

The chain carries TRBV24-1 and TRBJ1-2, with TRBD1 matching over 7 bases. The CDR3 length is 15 residues. J gave up 2 bases and V 3 bases, and 5 bases lay outside the gene matches. From germline, CDR1 is KGHDR and CDR2 SFDVKD. The CDR3 bases are TGTGCCACCAGTGATGACTCGGGACAGAACTATGGCTACACCTTC. This codes for CATSDDSGQNYGYTF.

This chain connects TRBV7-3 to TRBJ1-2; no clear D gene. Looked up from germline, CDR1 is SGHTA and CDR2 is FQGTGA. The V gene lost 0 bases and the J gene lost 2 bases, with 10 bases spanning the gap. The CDR3 has 15 residues. The CDR3 DNA follows: TGTGCCAGCAGCTTAACGGGTGAAGGGAACTATGGCTACACCTTC. Residues: CASSLTGEGNYGYTF.

This sequence joins TRBV29-1 and TRBJ1-5, with 8 bases identical to TRBD1. Germline values: CDR1 SQVTM, CDR2 ANQGSEA. V was clipped by 6 bases and J by 0 bases; unmatched bases: 4. The CDR3 loop spans 14 amino acids. CDR3 DNA: TGCAGCGTGGCGACAGGGGCTAGCAATCAGCCCCAGCATTTT. It encodes CSVATGASNQPQHF.

This clonotype was found many times. This chain links TRBV24-1 with TRBJ2-3; 11 bases map to TRBD2. The V gene end was trimmed by 3 bases and the J gene end by 0 bases; junction bases not matched to a gene: 1. The CDR3 length is 16 residues. In germline, CDR1 is KGHDR, CDR2 SFDVKD. The CDR3 nucleotides read TGTGCCACCAGTGATCGGACTAGCGGGAGCACAGATACGCAGTATTTT. Translating gives CATSDRTSGSTDTQYF.

This chain links TRBV27 with TRBJ2-7; D might be TRBD1 (5 bases). The CDR3 runs to 13 residues. Germline-derived CDR1 and CDR2 are MNHEY and SMNVEV (reference sequence). V dropped 2 bases and J dropped 3 bases, with 8 bases sitting between them. In DNA, the CDR3 is TGTGCCAGCAGTTTAGTCAGGGACTACGAGCAGTACTTC. It yields the protein CASSLVRDYEQYF.

This clonotype was detected only a few times. The chain is built from TRBV7-3 and TRBJ2-5, with D uncertain. In germline, CDR1 is SGHTA, CDR2 FQGTGA. V gave up 5 bases and J gave up 2 bases, with 9 bases separating them. This CDR3 spans 13 amino acids. CDR3 sequence reads: CASSPNAQETQYF. CDR3 bases: TGTGCCAGCAGCCCCAACGCTCAAGAGACCCAGTACTTC.

The count of this clonotype is one. The J gene is TRBJ2-7, the V gene TRBV6-1, with a possible D match to TRBD1 (6 bases). The V end was cut by 1 base, the J end by 5 bases, with 15 bases between. The CDR3 spans 15 residues. Germline lookup yields CDR1 MNHNS and CDR2 SASEGT. The CDR3 nucleotides are TGTGCCAGCAGTGAAGTTGGGCAGGGGTACAACGAGCAGTACTTC. Protein: CASSEVGQGYNEQYF.

In its sample, this clonotype was seen a few times. The chain couples TRBV18 to TRBJ1-6, with D uncertain. Germline V gene lookup returns CDR1 KGHSH and CDR2 LQKENI. This CDR3 is built from 15 residues. The V end lost 2 bases, the J end lost 8 bases, and 13 bases lay between the germline ends. The CDR3 loop reads CASSPTDGNYSPLHF. In DNA, the CDR3 is TGTGCCAGCTCACCAACCGACGGCAATTATTCACCCCTCCACTTT.

In its sample, this clonotype was seen many times. The chain has TRBV6-1 and TRBJ2-2; 8 nucleotides line up with TRBD1. Germline CDR1 MNHNS, CDR2 SASEGT. The CDR3 spans 13 residues. V lost 6 bases to trimming and J lost 13 bases; unmatched junction nucleotides: 10. The CDR3 spells CASRRDRPGRLFF. The CDR3 DNA is TGTGCCAGCAGACGGGACAGGCCGGGGAGGCTGTTTTTT.

The chain combines TRBV7-9 with TRBJ2-1; 11 bases agree with TRBD1. CDR3 size: 14 residues. Germline CDR1 and CDR2: SEHNR and FQNEAQ (reference sequence). Trimming at V came to 2 bases and at J to 9 bases, leaving 3 bases not matched to a gene. The CDR3 nucleotides read TGTGCCAGCAGCTTAAGGGACAGGGGGGCTGAGCAGTTCTTC. The encoded protein is CASSLRDRGAEQFF.

This clonotype was counted ten times or more. V gene TRBV7-2 combines with J gene TRBJ2-1; D might be TRBD1 (6 bases). This CDR3 spans 14 amino acids. V was trimmed by 7 bases and J by 8 bases, leaving 18 bases between them. The germline CDR1 and CDR2 sequences are SGHTA and FQGNSA. CDR3 nucleotides: TGTGCCAGCACCCAGGGGAGTGGGGGATATGAGCAGTTCTTC. Its translation: CASTQGSGGYEQFF.

This sequence joins TRBV27 and TRBJ1-6; D is unresolved. Trimming shortened V by 4 bases and J by 5 bases, and 12 bases separated the two germline ends. The CDR3 runs 15 residues. Per the germline V gene, CDR1 is MNHEY and CDR2 is SMNVEV (reference sequence). CDR3 in DNA: TGTGCCAGCAGTTATTCAACAGTGCATAATTCACCCCTCCACTTT. It is translated as CASSYSTVHNSPLHF.

This clonotype was seen a few times. This chain joins TRBV12-3 or TRBV12-4 and TRBJ2-7, with TRBD2 matching 10 bases. J gave up 3 bases and V 2 bases, and 7 bases lay outside the gene matches. The CDR3 consists of 16 residues. CDR3 DNA: TGTGCCAGCAGTTTATACGGGACTAGCGCATTCTACGAGCAGTACTTC. Translating gives CASSLYGTSAFYEQYF.

As DNA, the CDR3 is TGTGCCAGTAGAATGTCGACAGGGAGGCTCGGGGGTCAGCCCCAGCATTTT. The encoded protein is CASRMSTGRLGGQPQHF. V usage is TRBV19 and J usage is TRBJ1-5; 7 bases match TRBD1. Germline CDR1 and CDR2: LNHDA and SQIVND (reference sequence). The CDR3 loop spans 17 amino acids. The J segment lost 6 bases and the V segment lost 6 bases, leaving 17 bases of the junction unmatched.

A remark on this clonotype: A much bigger clone sits one base away, suggesting this may be a read error. The gene calls are TRBV7-7 and TRBJ2-2; the match to TRBD2 covers 11 bases. This CDR3 spans 17 amino acids. Looked up from germline, CDR1 is SSHAT and CDR2 is FNYEAQ (reference sequence). The CDR3 nucleotides are TGTGCCAGCAGCTACCTACTAGCGGGAGAGGGAACCGGGGATCTGTTTTTT. Protein: CASSYLLAGEGTGDLFF.